Listed below are T cell receptor beta chains from one sample, sequenced in a study of cytomegalovirus exposure and HLA in healthy donors. Data came from immunoSEQ multiplex PCR; TCRdb stores just in-frame clones and leaves some out. There are 85,000 to 130,000 clones in the sample; approximately 82% occur only once, and about 1.2% lies in the top ten. What was sequenced was PBMCs. These receptors were obtained from a young woman in good health and CMV-seronegative. Both conserved end residues are part of each CDR3. A D gene is named only where the DNA matches it firmly. The size field is filled for only some rows; it gives once, few, many or a size class.

TRBJ2-1 - TRBV19 - CASSILRLPYNEQFF TGTGCCAGTAGTATTCTGCGACTACCCTACAATGAGCAGTTCTTC
TRBJ2-1 TRBD2 TRBV7-3 - CASSLSGRGYNEQFF TGTGCCAGCAGCCTTAGCGGGAGGGGGTACAATGAGCAGTTCTTC
TRBJ2-5 - TRBV5-1 once CASSLEGRVQETQYF TGCGCCAGCAGCTTAGAGGGCCGCGTTCAAGAGACCCAGTACTTC
TRBJ2-1 TRBD2 TRBV4-1 few CASSPPPGLALSDEQFF TGCGCCAGCAGCCCCCCACCTGGACTAGCGCTAAGCGATGAGCAGTTCTTC
TRBJ2-3 TRBD2 TRBV4-1 - CASSRPPGGSTDTQYF TGCGCCAGCAGCCGTCCCCCCGGGGGGTCCACAGATACGCAGTATTTT
TRBJ1-1 - TRBV15 - CATSRDRGNRRTEAFF TGTGCCACCAGCAGAGATCGGGGAAATAGGCGCACTGAAGCTTTCTTT
TRBJ2-5 TRBD1 TRBV11-1 - CASSLKDRDSSGQYF TGTGCCAGCAGCTTAAAGGACAGGGACAGCTCCGGGCAGTACTTC
TRBJ1-2 TRBD1 TRBV4-2 - CASSQVPGGTATYGYTF TGTGCCAGCAGCCAAGTCCCAGGGGGGACAGCGACCTATGGCTACACCTTC
TRBJ2-1 - TRBV28 - CASSLEVGGSYNEQFF TGTGCCAGCAGTTTAGAGGTCGGGGGAAGCTACAATGAGCAGTTCTTC
TRBJ1-1 - TRBV14 few CASSRLAGRTEAFF TGTGCCAGCAGCCGCCTGGCCGGGAGGACTGAAGCTTTCTTT
TRBJ2-1 TRBD1 TRBV7-6 - CASSLEAHARDRGYNEQFF TGTGCCAGCAGCTTAGAGGCCCACGCTCGGGACAGGGGATACAATGAGCAGTTCTTC
TRBJ1-1 - TRBV25-1 - CASSARRSGTEAFF TGTGCCAGCAGTGCCAGAAGAAGCGGCACTGAAGCTTTCTTT
TRBJ1-1 - TRBV2 once CASSEVVEAFF TGTGCCAGCAGTGAAGTAGTTGAGGCTTTCTTT
TRBJ2-3 TRBD2 TRBV9 - CASSKGLVGDTQYF TGTGCCAGCAGCAAAGGACTAGTAGGAGATACGCAGTATTTT
TRBJ1-1 - TRBV9 once CASSHSGGRWANTEAFF TGTGCCAGCAGCCATTCCGGGGGGAGGTGGGCGAACACTGAAGCTTTCTTT
TRBJ2-3 - TRBV4-3 few CASSQESSGHTQYF TGCGCCAGCAGCCAAGAATCGTCGGGTCATACGCAGTATTTT
TRBJ2-4 TRBD2 TRBV7-2 - CASSFGLAASLIYF TGTGCCAGCAGCTTCGGACTAGCGGCTTCCCTAATTTACTTC
TRBJ2-3 TRBD2 TRBV9 - CASSVESGGALTDTQYF TGTGCCAGCAGCGTAGAAAGCGGGGGGGCCTTGACAGATACGCAGTATTTT
TRBJ2-1 - TRBV30 - CAWSVKVAGSYNEQFF TGTGCCTGGAGTGTAAAGGTGGCGGGCTCCTACAATGAGCAGTTCTTC
TRBJ1-5 - TRBV28 - CASSLWGASNQPQHF TGTGCCAGCAGTTTATGGGGGGCTAGCAATCAGCCCCAGCATTTT
TRBJ1-5 - TRBV9 - CASSVSGGYQPQHF TGTGCCAGCAGCGTATCCGGGGGGTATCAGCCCCAGCATTTT
TRBJ1-6 - TRBV7-9 - CASSFAGRDIPLHF TGTGCCAGCAGCTTTGCCGGACGGGACATTCCCCTCCACTTT
TRBJ2-1 - TRBV18 - CASSPPVSSSYNEQFF TGTGCCAGCTCACCACCGGTTTCGAGCTCCTACAATGAGCAGTTCTTC
TRBJ1-1 - TRBV6-1 few CASSGRVGAFF TGTGCCAGCAGTGGCAGGGTGGGCGCTTTCTTT
TRBJ1-4 - TRBV25-1 - CASRGPGKLFF TGTGCCAGCAGGGGGCCAGGAAAACTGTTTTTT
TRBJ1-3 TRBD1 TRBV18 - CASSPTRDSRGNTIYF TGTGCCAGCTCACCAACCCGGGACAGCCGTGGAAACACCATATATTTT
TRBJ2-1 - TRBV21-1 once CASVQRGLYSYNEQFF TGTGCCAGCGTCCAAAGAGGACTCTACTCCTACAATGAGCAGTTCTTC
TRBJ1-2 TRBD1 TRBV4-3 - CASNYRQGAFYGYTF TGCGCCAGCAACTATCGACAGGGGGCATTCTATGGCTACACCTTC
TRBJ2-5 - TRBV7-8 - CATAWPSGLYQETQYF TGTGCCACCGCTTGGCCCAGCGGTTTGTACCAAGAGACCCAGTACTTC
TRBJ2-2 TRBD2 TRBV7-3 - CASSFSGGGAGELFF TGTGCCAGCAGCTTTTCGGGAGGGGGGGCCGGGGAGCTGTTTTTT
TRBJ2-5 TRBD1 TRBV5-5 - CASSYRTGPETQYF TGTGCCAGCAGCTACCGGACAGGTCCAGAGACCCAGTACTTC
TRBJ2-7 TRBD2 TRBV6-5 - CASSYKAGRVEQYF TGTGCCAGCAGTTACAAGGCGGGGAGGGTCGAGCAGTACTTC
TRBJ1-3 - TRBV28 - CASSSPIGGAPSGNTIYF TGTGCCAGCAGTTCCCCAATTGGGGGCGCCCCCTCTGGAAACACCATATATTTT
TRBJ2-7 - TRBV12-2 - CASRLEPTGTTYEQYF TGTGCAAGTCGCTTAGAGCCGACAGGGACGACCTACGAGCAGTACTTC
TRBJ2-3 - TRBV7-9 - CASSLWPVMGTDTQYF TGTGCCAGCAGCTTATGGCCAGTGATGGGCACAGATACGCAGTATTTT
TRBJ2-3 TRBD1 TRBV10-3 - CAIRGGGRDRGTDTQYF TGTGCCATCAGGGGGGGAGGCAGGGACAGGGGAACAGATACGCAGTATTTT
TRBJ2-3 TRBD2 TRBV6-4 - CASSRTGGSTDTQYF TGTGCCAGCAGTAGGACGGGAGGGAGCACAGATACGCAGTATTTT
TRBJ1-1 - TRBV30 - CAWSVGGGTGSAFF TGTGCCTGGAGTGTAGGGGGAGGGACGGGATCGGCTTTCTTT